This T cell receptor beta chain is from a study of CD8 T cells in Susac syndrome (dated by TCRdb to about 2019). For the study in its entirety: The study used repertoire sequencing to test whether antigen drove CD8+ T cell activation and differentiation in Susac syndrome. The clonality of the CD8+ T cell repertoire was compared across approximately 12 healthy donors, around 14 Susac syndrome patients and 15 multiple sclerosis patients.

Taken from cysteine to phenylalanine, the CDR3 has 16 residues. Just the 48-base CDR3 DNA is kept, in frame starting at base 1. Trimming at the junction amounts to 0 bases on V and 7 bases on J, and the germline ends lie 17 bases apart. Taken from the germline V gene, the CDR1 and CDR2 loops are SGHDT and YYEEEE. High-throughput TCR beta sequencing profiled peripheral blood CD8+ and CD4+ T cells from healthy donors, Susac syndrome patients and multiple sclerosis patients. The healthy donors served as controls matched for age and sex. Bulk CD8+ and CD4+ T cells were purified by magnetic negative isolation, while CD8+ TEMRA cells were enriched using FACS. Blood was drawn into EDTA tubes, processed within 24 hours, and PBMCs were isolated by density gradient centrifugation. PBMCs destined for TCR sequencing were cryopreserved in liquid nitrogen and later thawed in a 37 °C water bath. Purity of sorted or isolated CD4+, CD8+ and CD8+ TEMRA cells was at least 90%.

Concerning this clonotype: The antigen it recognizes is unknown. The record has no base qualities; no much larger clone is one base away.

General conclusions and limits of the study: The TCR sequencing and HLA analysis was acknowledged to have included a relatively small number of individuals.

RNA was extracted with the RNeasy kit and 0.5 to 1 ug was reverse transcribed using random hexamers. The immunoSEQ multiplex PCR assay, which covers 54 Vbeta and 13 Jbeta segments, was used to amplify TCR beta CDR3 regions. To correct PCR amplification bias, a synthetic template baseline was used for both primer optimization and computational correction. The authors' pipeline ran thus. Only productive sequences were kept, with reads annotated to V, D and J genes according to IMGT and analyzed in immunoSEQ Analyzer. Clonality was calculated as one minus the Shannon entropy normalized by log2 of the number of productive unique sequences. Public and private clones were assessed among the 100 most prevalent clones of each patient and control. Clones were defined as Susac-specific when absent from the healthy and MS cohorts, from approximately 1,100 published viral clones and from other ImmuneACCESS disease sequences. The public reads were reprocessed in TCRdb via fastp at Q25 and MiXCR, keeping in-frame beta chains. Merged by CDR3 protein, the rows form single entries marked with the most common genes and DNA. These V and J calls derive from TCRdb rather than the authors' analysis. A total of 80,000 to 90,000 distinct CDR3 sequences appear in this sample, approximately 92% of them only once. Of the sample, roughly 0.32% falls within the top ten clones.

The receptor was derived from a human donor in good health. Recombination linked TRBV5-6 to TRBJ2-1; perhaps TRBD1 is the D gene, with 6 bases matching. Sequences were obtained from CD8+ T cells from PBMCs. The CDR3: CASSLGVGTHGNEQFF. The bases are TGTGCCAGCAGCTTGGGAGTCGGGACACACGGGAATGAGCAGTTCTTC.